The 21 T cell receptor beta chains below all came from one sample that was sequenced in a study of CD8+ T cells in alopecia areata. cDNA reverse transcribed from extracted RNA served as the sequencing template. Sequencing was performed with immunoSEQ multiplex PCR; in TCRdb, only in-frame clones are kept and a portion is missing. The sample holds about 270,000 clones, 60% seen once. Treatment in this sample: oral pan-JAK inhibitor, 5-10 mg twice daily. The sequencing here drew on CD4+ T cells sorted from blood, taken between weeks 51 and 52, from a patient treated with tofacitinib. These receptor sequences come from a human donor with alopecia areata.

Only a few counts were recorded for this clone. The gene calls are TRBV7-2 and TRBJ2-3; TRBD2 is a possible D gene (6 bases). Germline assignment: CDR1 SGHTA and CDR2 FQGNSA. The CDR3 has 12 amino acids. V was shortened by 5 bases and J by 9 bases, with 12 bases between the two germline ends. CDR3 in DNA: TGTGCCAGCAGCCCCTCCCGGGAGACGCAGTATTTT. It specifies CASSPSRETQYF. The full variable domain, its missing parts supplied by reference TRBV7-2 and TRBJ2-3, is GAGVSQSPSNKVTEKGKDVELRCDPISGHTALYWYRQSLGQGLEFLIYFQGNSAPDKSGLPSDRFSAERTGGSVSTLTIQRTQQEDSAVYLCASSPSRETQYFGPGTRLTVL.

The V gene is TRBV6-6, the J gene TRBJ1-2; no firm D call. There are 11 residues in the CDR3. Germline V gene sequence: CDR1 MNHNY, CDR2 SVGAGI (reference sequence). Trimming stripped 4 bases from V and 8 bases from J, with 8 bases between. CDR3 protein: CASSFSGGYTF. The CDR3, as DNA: TGTGCCAGCAGTTTTAGCGGCGGCTACACCTTC.

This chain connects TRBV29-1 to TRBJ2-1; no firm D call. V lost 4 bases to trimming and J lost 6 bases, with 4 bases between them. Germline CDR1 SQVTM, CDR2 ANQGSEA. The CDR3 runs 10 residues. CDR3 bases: TGCAGCGTTGGGGCCAATGAGCAGTTCTTC. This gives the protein CSVGANEQFF.

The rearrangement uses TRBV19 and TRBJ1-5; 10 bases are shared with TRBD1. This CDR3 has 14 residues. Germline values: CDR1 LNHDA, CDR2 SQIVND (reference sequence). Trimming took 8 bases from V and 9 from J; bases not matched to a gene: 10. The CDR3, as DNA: TGTGCCAGTGACAGGGGGCCACGGGAACCGCCCCAGCATTTT. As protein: CASDRGPREPPQHF. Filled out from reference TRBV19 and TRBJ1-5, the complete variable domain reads DGGITQSPKYLFRKEGQNVTLSCEQNLNHDAMYWYRQDPGQGLRLIYYSQIVNDFQKGDIAEGYSVSREKKESFPLTVTSAQKNPTAFYLCASDRGPREPPQHFGDGTRLSIL.

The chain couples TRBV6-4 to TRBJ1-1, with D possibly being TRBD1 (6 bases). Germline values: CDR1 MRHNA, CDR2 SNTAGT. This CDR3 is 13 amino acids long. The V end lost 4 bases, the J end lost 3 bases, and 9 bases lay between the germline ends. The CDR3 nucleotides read TGTGCCAGCAGTGCCGAGGGGGACACTGAAGCTTTCTTT. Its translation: CASSAEGDTEAFF.

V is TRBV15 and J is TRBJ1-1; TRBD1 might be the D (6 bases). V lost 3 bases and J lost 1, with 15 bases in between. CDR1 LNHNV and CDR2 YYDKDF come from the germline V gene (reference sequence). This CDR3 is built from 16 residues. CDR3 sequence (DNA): TGTGCCACCAGCAGGCCCTTAGACAGGACGAACACTGAAGCTTTCTTT. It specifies CATSRPLDRTNTEAFF.

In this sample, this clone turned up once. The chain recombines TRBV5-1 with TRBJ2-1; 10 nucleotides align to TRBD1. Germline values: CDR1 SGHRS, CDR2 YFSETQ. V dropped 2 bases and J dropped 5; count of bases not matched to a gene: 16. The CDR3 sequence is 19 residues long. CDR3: CASSFPDSYSGTGDNEQFF. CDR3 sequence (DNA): TGCGCCAGCAGCTTCCCCGATTCGTATTCCGGGACAGGGGACAATGAGCAGTTCTTC. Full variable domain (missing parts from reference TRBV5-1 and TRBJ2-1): KAGVTQTPRYLIKTRGQQVTLSCSPISGHRSVSWYQQTPGQGLQFLFEYFSETQRNKGNFPGRFSGRQFSNSRSEMNVSTLELGDSALYLCASSFPDSYSGTGDNEQFFGPGTRLTVL.

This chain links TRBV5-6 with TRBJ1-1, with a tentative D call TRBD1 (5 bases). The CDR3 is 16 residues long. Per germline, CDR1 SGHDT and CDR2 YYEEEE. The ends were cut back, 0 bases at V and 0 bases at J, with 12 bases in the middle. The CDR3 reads CASSLGVQEMNTEAFF. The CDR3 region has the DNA TGTGCCAGCAGCTTGGGGGTACAGGAGATGAACACTGAAGCTTTCTTT.

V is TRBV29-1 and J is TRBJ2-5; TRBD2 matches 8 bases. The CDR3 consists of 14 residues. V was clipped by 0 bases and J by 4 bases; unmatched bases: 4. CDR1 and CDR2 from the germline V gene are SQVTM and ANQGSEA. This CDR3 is CSVEDGGAGETQYF. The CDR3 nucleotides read TGCAGCGTTGAAGACGGGGGGGCAGGAGAGACCCAGTACTTC. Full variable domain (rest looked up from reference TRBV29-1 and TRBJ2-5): SAVISQKPSRDICQRGTSLTIQCQVDSQVTMMFWYRQQPGQSLTLIATANQGSEATYESGFVIDKFPISRPNLTFSTLTVSNMSPEDSSIYLCSVEDGGAGETQYFGPGTRLLVL.

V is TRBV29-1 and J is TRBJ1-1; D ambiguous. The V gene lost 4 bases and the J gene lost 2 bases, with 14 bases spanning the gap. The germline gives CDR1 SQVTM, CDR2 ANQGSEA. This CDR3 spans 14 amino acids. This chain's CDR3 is CSVAPGFTNTEAFF. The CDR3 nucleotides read TGCAGCGTTGCCCCGGGCTTTACAAACACTGAAGCTTTCTTT.

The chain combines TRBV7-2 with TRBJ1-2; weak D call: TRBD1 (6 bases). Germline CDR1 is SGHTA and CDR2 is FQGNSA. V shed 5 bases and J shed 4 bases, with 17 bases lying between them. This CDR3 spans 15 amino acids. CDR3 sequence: CASSLSDRSAYGYTF. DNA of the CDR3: TGTGCCAGCAGCCTCTCTGACAGGTCGGCCTATGGCTACACCTTC.

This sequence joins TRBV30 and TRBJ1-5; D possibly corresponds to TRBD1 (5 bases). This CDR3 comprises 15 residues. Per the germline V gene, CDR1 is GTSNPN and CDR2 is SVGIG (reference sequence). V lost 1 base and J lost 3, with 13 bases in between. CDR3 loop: CAWSGPGPLNQPQHF. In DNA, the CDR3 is TGTGCCTGGAGTGGCCCGGGGCCGCTCAATCAGCCCCAGCATTTT.

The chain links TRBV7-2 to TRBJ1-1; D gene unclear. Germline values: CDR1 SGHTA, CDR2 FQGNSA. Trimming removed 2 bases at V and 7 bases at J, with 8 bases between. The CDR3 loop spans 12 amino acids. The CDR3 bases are TGTGCCAGCAGCTTAAGGGCAGGTGAAGCTTTCTTT. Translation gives CASSLRAGEAFF.

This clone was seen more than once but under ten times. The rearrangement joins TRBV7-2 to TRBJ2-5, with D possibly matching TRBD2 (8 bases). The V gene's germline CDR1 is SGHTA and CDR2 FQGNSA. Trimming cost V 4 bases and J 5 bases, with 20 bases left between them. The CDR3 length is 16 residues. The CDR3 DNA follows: TGTGCCAGCAGCTCCCTTAGCGGGGCAGGGGGGGAGACCCAGTACTTC. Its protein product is CASSSLSGAGGETQYF.

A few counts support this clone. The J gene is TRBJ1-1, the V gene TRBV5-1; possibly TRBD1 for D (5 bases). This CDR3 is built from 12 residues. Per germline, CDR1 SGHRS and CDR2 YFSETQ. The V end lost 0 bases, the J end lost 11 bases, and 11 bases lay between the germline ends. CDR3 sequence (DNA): TGCGCCAGCAGCTTGGAAGGGGCTCGGGCTTTCTTT. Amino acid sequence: CASSLEGARAFF.

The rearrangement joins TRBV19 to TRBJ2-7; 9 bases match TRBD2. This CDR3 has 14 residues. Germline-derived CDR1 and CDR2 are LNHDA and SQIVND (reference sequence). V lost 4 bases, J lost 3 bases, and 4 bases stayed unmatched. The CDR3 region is CASSTKRGDYEQYF. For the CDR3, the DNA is TGTGCCAGTAGTACAAAGCGGGGGGACTACGAGCAGTACTTC.

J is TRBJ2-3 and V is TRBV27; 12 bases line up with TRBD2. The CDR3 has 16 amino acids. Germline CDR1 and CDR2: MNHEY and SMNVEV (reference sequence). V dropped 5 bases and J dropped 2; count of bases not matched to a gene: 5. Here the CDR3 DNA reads TGTGCCAGCAGTCAGCTAGCGGGGGGGCTCACAGATACGCAGTATTTT. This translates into CASSQLAGGLTDTQYF.

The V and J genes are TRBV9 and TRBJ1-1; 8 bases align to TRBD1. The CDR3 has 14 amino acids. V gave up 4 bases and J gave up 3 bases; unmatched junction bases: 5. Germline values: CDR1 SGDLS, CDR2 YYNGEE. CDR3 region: CASSRGQGDTEAFF. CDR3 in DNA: TGTGCCAGCAGCAGAGGACAGGGAGACACTGAAGCTTTCTTT.

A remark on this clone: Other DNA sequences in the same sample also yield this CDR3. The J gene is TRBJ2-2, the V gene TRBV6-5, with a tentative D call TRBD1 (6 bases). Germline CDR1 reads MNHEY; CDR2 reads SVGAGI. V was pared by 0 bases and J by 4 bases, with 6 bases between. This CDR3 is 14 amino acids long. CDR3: CASSYSGGTGELFF. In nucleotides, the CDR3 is TGTGCCAGCAGTTACTCAGGGGGCACCGGGGAGCTGTTTTTT.

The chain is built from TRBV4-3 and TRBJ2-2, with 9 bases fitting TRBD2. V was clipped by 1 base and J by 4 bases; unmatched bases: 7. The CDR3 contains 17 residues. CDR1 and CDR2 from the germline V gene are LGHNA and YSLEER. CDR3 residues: CASSQGPGLAITGELFF. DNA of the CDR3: TGCGCCAGCAGCCAAGGGCCGGGACTAGCCATCACCGGGGAGCTGTTTTTT.

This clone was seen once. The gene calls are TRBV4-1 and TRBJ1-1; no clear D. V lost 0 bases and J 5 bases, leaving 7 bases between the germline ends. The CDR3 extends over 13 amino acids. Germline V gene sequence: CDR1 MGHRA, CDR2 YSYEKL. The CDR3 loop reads CASSQEGWTEAFF. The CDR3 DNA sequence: TGCGCCAGCAGCCAAGAGGGGTGGACTGAAGCTTTCTTT.